These 32 T cell receptor beta chains were all obtained from the same sample, sequenced in a study of cytomegalovirus exposure and HLA in healthy donors. The PCR made use of 60 Vbeta and 13 Jbeta primers. The method was immunoSEQ multiplex PCR; TCRdb's version includes in-frame clones alone and lacks a portion of them. The data contain approximately 91,000 clones, about 68% of them singletons. Specimen: PBMCs. These TCRs come from a human donor in good health.

Points on this clone: Compared with germline, one end of the junction differs, possibly owing to a read error. This rearrangement joins TRBV6-1 to TRBJ1-2, with 8 bases aligning to TRBD1. The CDR3 has 13 amino acids. CDR1 MNHNS and CDR2 SASEGT come from the germline V gene. The CDR3 is CASRVRQGFRYPF. CDR3 nucleotides: TGTGCCAGCAGGGTTAGACAGGGGTTCCGCTACCCCTTC.

The chain couples TRBV9 to TRBJ2-1; tentative D call: TRBD2 (7 bases). Germline V CDR1 and CDR2: SGDLS, YYNGEE. The CDR3 loop spans 15 amino acids. Deletions cut 4 bases from V and 8 bases from J, with 19 bases between. Here the CDR3 reads CASSPLGGQTHEQFF. CDR3 DNA: TGTGCCAGCAGCCCCCTGGGGGGGCAAACCCATGAGCAGTTCTTC.

On this clone itself: Other DNA sequences of this sample code for an identical CDR3. The rearrangement joins TRBV9 to TRBJ2-1; 8 bases fit TRBD2. V lost 0 bases to trimming and J lost 4 bases; unmatched junction nucleotides: 3. CDR1 SGDLS and CDR2 YYNGEE come from the germline V gene. The CDR3 loop spans 15 amino acids. CDR3 DNA sequence: TGTGCCAGCAGCGTAGGGGGCGGGGGGTACAATGAGCAGTTCTTC. Translation: CASSVGGGGYNEQFF.

This clone was seen once. In DNA form, the CDR3 reads TGTGCCAGCAGCAGAGACAGTCTTCACGAGCAGTACTTC. It encodes CASSRDSLHEQYF. The chain recombines TRBV6-5 with TRBJ2-7; D is possibly TRBD1 (5 bases). The V gene's germline CDR1 is MNHEY and CDR2 SVGAGI. With 6 bases removed from V and 5 bases from J, the gap between germline ends came to 14 bases. This CDR3 spans 13 amino acids.

V and J are TRBV11-3 and TRBJ2-7; TRBD1 is a possible D gene (6 bases). Per the germline V gene, CDR1 is SGHNT and CDR2 is YENEEA. V lost 7 bases and J 3 bases, leaving 19 bases between the germline ends. The CDR3 has 15 residues. In nucleotides, the CDR3 is TGTGCCAGCACCTCTGATTCCGGCAGGGGCTACGAGCAGTACTTC. Protein product: CASTSDSGRGYEQYF.

This chain links TRBV5-1 with TRBJ1-6, with 7 positions matching TRBD1. CDR3 length: 16 amino acids. V lost 1 base and J lost 6; bases outside the gene matches: 7. Per the germline V gene, CDR1 is SGHRS and CDR2 is YFSETQ. The CDR3 sequence: CASSLRQGAGNSPLHF. Written as DNA, the CDR3 is TGCGCCAGCAGCTTGAGACAGGGAGCGGGTAATTCACCCCTCCACTTT.

The chain is built from TRBV2 and TRBJ2-1; D remains unclear. There are 14 residues in the CDR3. Between the trimmed V and J ends, which lost 7 bases and 6 bases, there was a span of 16 bases. CDR1 and CDR2 (germline): SNHLY, FYNNEI. CDR3 amino acids: CASTLFAPGNEQFF. In nucleotides, the CDR3 is TGTGCCAGCACATTATTCGCGCCGGGCAATGAGCAGTTCTTC.

This clone has more than one count but fewer than ten. The CDR3 is CASSYLGQGQPQHF. CDR3 sequence (DNA): TGTGCCAGCAGTTACTTAGGGCAGGGTCAGCCCCAGCATTTT. The chain couples TRBV6-5 to TRBJ1-5, with a tentative D call TRBD1 (5 bases). The CDR3 consists of 14 residues. Germline CDR1 and CDR2: MNHEY and SVGAGI. Trimming left V 1 base short and J 6 bases short, with 10 bases between.

In its sample, this clone ranks as medium-sized. The rearrangement links TRBV6-6 to TRBJ1-1; D is possibly TRBD1 (5 bases). In germline, CDR1 is MNHNY, CDR2 SVGAGI (reference sequence). Trimming took 5 bases from V and 1 from J, leaving 8 bases between them. The CDR3 length is 13 residues. The CDR3: CASSPQENTEAFF. In DNA form, the CDR3 reads TGTGCCAGCAGTCCACAGGAGAACACTGAAGCTTTCTTT.

A few counts support this clone. The rearrangement joins TRBV29-1 to TRBJ2-2, with 9 bases fitting TRBD1. The CDR3 totals 14 residues. Germline lookup yields CDR1 SQVTM and CDR2 ANQGSEA. With V trimmed by 7 bases and J by 1 base, 4 bases remained unmatched. The CDR3 loop is CSAGTGLNTGELFF. DNA for the CDR3: TGCAGCGCCGGGACAGGGCTGAACACCGGGGAGCTGTTTTTT.

This clone was recorded a few times. The rearrangement uses TRBV4-3 and TRBJ1-5; D is possibly TRBD1 (5 bases). V was cut by 1 base and J by 6 bases, with 16 bases left in between. CDR1 is LGHNA and CDR2 is YSLEER in the germline V gene. The CDR3 runs 16 residues. CDR3 loop: CASSQVFGTGVQPQHF. CDR3 in DNA: TGCGCCAGCAGCCAAGTATTCGGGACGGGAGTTCAGCCCCAGCATTTT.

The V and J genes are TRBV7-9 and TRBJ2-7; tentative D call: TRBD1 (6 bases). Trimming removed 5 bases at V and 1 base at J, with 18 bases between. The CDR3 sequence is 16 residues long. Germline assignment: CDR1 SEHNR and CDR2 FQNEAQ (reference sequence). CDR3 region: CASSTKLGTPSYEQYF. The CDR3 nucleotides read TGTGCCAGCAGCACCAAACTCGGGACACCTTCCTACGAGCAGTACTTC.

The DNA of the CDR3 is TGTGCCTGGATGACGACAGGGGTTAATGGCTACACCTTC. This translates into CAWMTTGVNGYTF. The chain combines TRBV30 with TRBJ1-2; TRBD1 matches 8 bases. V lost 4 bases, J lost 6 bases, and 7 bases stayed unmatched. CDR1 and CDR2 (germline): GTSNPN, SVGIG (reference sequence). The CDR3 covers 13 residues. Using reference TRBV30 and TRBJ1-2 for the parts outside the CDR3, the full variable domain is SQTIHQWPATLVQPVGSPLSLECTVEGTSNPNLYWYRQAAGRGLQLLFYSVGIGQISSEVPQNLSASRPQDRQFILSSKKLLLSDSGFYLCAWMTTGVNGYTFGSGTRLTVV.

This clone was found once. The chain employs TRBV7-6 and TRBJ2-7; D is ambiguous. From germline, CDR1 is SGHVS and CDR2 FNYEAQ. Trimming removed 2 bases at V and 7 bases at J, with 6 bases between. CDR3 length: 11 amino acids. CDR3 bases: TGTGCCAGCAGCTTAACTCTAGAGCAGTACTTC. It yields the protein CASSLTLEQYF. Filled out from reference TRBV7-6 and TRBJ2-7, the complete variable domain reads GAGVSQSPRYKVTKRGQDVALRCDPISGHVSLYWYRQALGQGPEFLTYFNYEAQQDKSGLPNDRFSAERPEGSISTLTIQRTEQRDSAMYRCASSLTLEQYFGPGTRLTVT.

The V call is TRBV7-9, the J call TRBJ2-3; D not certain. Trimming cost V 3 bases and J 2 bases, with 6 bases left between them. This CDR3 is built from 13 residues. Looked up from germline, CDR1 is SEHNR and CDR2 is FQNEAQ (reference sequence). CDR3 region: CASSFRVTDTQYF. CDR3 nucleotide sequence: TGTGCCAGCAGCTTCCGGGTCACAGATACGCAGTATTTT.

This clone was counted between two and nine times. The chain links TRBV19 to TRBJ2-2; TRBD1 is a possible D gene (8 bases). V was shortened by 7 bases and J by 1 base, with 22 bases between the two germline ends. Germline V CDR1 and CDR2: LNHDA, SQIVND (reference sequence). The CDR3 extends over 18 amino acids. The CDR3 region is CASTEGPTGGGNTGELFF. For the CDR3, the DNA is TGTGCCAGTACCGAGGGCCCCACAGGGGGGGGGAACACCGGGGAGCTGTTTTTT.

This clone was picked up a small number of times. The chain recombines TRBV11-2 with TRBJ2-7; TRBD1 agrees at 11 bases. Losses at the gene ends were 4 bases for V and 2 bases for J; bases not matched to a gene: 1. The CDR3 consists of 14 residues. Germline CDR1 is SGHAT and CDR2 is FQNNGV. The CDR3 DNA sequence: TGTGCCAGCAGCTCGGACAGGGGGCCCTACGAGCAGTACTTC. Amino acid sequence: CASSSDRGPYEQYF.

The chain combines TRBV5-1 with TRBJ1-2; D is unclear. Trimming cost V 4 bases and J 4 bases, with 8 bases left between them. The germline V gene has CDR1 SGHRS and CDR2 YFSETQ. This CDR3 region has 12 residues. CDR3 DNA: TGCGCCAGCAGCCAGGACTTCTATGGCTACACCTTC. Its translation is CASSQDFYGYTF.

V gene TRBV13 combines with J gene TRBJ2-7, with 9 bases identical to TRBD2. The CDR3 loop spans 15 amino acids. Germline trimming cut 2 bases from V and 2 bases from J; bases unmatched to any gene: 4. Germline assignment: CDR1 PRHDT and CDR2 FYEKMQ (reference sequence). In nucleotides, the CDR3 is TGTGCCAGCAGCTTAAATAGCGGGGGTACCTACGAGCAGTACTTC. This sequence encodes CASSLNSGGTYEQYF.

This clone has just a few counts. CDR3 loop: CASSEWAGGLGYTF. The CDR3 DNA is TGTGCCAGCAGTGAATGGGCAGGGGGGCTTGGCTACACCTTC. The chain uses TRBV25-1 and TRBJ1-2; 7 bases match TRBD1. Germline-derived CDR1 and CDR2 are MGHDK and SYGVNS. The CDR3 has 14 amino acids. V trimming: 1 base; J trimming: 7 bases; junction bases outside the gene matches: 6.

The J gene is TRBJ2-1, the V gene TRBV19, with 16 nucleotides matching TRBD2. Trimming removed 4 bases from V and 1 base from J; junction bases left unmatched: 7. The CDR3 is 19 residues long. Germline values: CDR1 LNHDA, CDR2 SQIVND (reference sequence). This CDR3 reads CASSTLGTSGGGSYNEQFF. The CDR3 DNA sequence: TGTGCCAGTAGTACCCTCGGGACTAGCGGGGGGGGTTCCTACAATGAGCAGTTCTTC.

CDR3 residues: CASSEDPGTRETQYF. Here the CDR3 DNA reads TGTGCCAGCAGTGAAGACCCCGGGACAAGAGAGACCCAGTACTTC. The chain couples TRBV6-1 to TRBJ2-5; D is perhaps TRBD1 (6 bases). CDR1 is MNHNS, CDR2 SASEGT, per germline. V shed 1 base and J shed 4 bases, with 13 bases lying between them. There are 15 residues in the CDR3.

The chain has TRBV29-1 and TRBJ2-3; 8 bases fit TRBD1. The germline CDR1 and CDR2 sequences are SQVTM and ANQGSEA. The CDR3 contains 12 residues. V shed 7 bases and J 6 bases; nucleotides not matched to a gene: 6. CDR3 DNA: TGCAGCGGGGGACAGGTTGGGGATACGCAGTATTTT. Protein: CSGGQVGDTQYF.

V gene TRBV18 combines with J gene TRBJ2-5, with TRBD2 matching 8 bases. This CDR3 region has 16 residues. With 3 bases clipped from V and 2 bases from J, the junction kept 8 bases outside the gene matches. Germline V gene data show CDR1 as KGHSH and CDR2 as LQKENI. This CDR3 is CASSPNAERGQETQYF. The CDR3 DNA follows: TGTGCCAGCTCACCGAATGCTGAGCGGGGGCAAGAGACCCAGTACTTC.

This chain connects TRBV11-1 to TRBJ2-7, with TRBD1 identical over 9 bases. With V trimmed by 5 bases and J by 3 bases, 5 bases remained unmatched. This CDR3 comprises 14 residues. Germline values: CDR1 SGHAT, CDR2 FQDESV (reference sequence). The CDR3 DNA is TGTGCCAGCAGCAAACGACAGGGGGGCTACGAGCAGTACTTC. Translated, it gives CASSKRQGGYEQYF.

This clone was detected only a few times. V is TRBV27 and J is TRBJ2-7; TRBD1 might be the D (5 bases). The germline CDR1 and CDR2 sequences are MNHEY and SMNVEV (reference sequence). The CDR3 is 17 residues long. V dropped 6 bases and J dropped 4 bases, with 25 bases sitting between them. This CDR3 is CASRTENQVRFGYEQYF. In DNA form, the CDR3 reads TGTGCCAGCAGGACAGAGAACCAGGTTCGTTTTGGGTACGAGCAGTACTTC.

V gene TRBV5-1 combines with J gene TRBJ2-5, with TRBD2 matching over 9 bases. Germline CDR1 is SGHRS and CDR2 is YFSETQ. This CDR3 has 14 amino acids. Losses at the gene ends were 0 bases for V and 4 bases for J; bases not matched to a gene: 1. The DNA for the CDR3 is TGCGCCAGCAGCTTGGCTAGCGGGGTAGAGACCCAGTACTTC. Residues: CASSLASGVETQYF.

V is TRBV9 and J is TRBJ1-2, with 9 nucleotides matching TRBD1. Germline CDR1 reads SGDLS; CDR2 reads YYNGEE. The CDR3 has 15 amino acids. V was pared by 3 bases and J by 4 bases, with 7 bases of the junction left unmatched. As DNA, the CDR3 is TGTGCCAGCAGCGCCCCCGGGACAGGGCCCTATGGCTACACCTTC. Its protein product is CASSAPGTGPYGYTF.

This clone was counted a few times. The gene calls are TRBV25-1 and TRBJ1-2, with TRBD1 matching over 8 bases. Trimming cost V 6 bases and J 8 bases; bases outside gene matches: 8. The CDR3 sequence is 13 residues long. Germline CDR1 reads MGHDK; CDR2 reads SYGVNS. The CDR3 bases are TGTGCCAGCAGGGACAGGGAGGGTAGAGGCTACACCTTC. Amino acid sequence: CASRDREGRGYTF.

The chain employs TRBV6-5 and TRBJ2-7, with a tentative D call TRBD1 (5 bases). V lost 6 bases to trimming and J lost 1 base, with 16 bases between them. The CDR3 totals 15 residues. Per germline, CDR1 MNHEY and CDR2 SVGAGI. The CDR3 region is CASRSQGLRSYEQYF. The CDR3 region has the DNA TGTGCCAGCAGATCGCAGGGTTTAAGGTCCTACGAGCAGTACTTC.

This sequence joins TRBV7-9 and TRBJ1-6; a weak D match, TRBD1 (6 bases). Looked up from germline, CDR1 is SEHNR and CDR2 is FQNEAQ (reference sequence). V was pared by 1 base and J by 10 bases, with 11 bases between. This CDR3 is 14 amino acids long. CDR3 nucleotides: TGTGCCAGCAGCTTAGACAGGGCCAACTCACCCCTCCACTTT. Its protein is CASSLDRANSPLHF.

This rearrangement joins TRBV4-3 to TRBJ2-6; a weak D match, TRBD2 (6 bases). The germline V gene has CDR1 LGHNA and CDR2 YSLEER. This CDR3 is built from 15 residues. V shed 3 bases and J shed 2 bases, with 8 bases lying between them. The CDR3, as DNA: TGCGCCAGCAGCCATCGGGGGACTGGGGCCAACGTCCTGACTTTC. Translating it yields CASSHRGTGANVLTF.